This TCR beta chain was recorded in a study of blood T cells in healthy people across ages. General observations from the study: Per-million-T-cell TCR beta diversity fell roughly linearly with age.

Alongside a J-beta primer mix, a sample-barcoded 5' primer served in a second PCR lasting about 7 to 12 cycles. MiXCR, applied by TCRdb to the 5' RACE reads, yields one record per CDR3 protein. The table has 920,000 or so distinct CDR3 sequences, 40% to 55% seen once. Isolated PBMCs totaled at least 7 million in each sample. This clonotype was observed a handful of times. The antigen remains undetermined. Trimming took off 6 bases at V and 3 bases at J, with 10 bases between the two ends. Looked up from germline, CDR1 is DFQATT and CDR2 is SNEGSKA (reference sequence). This CDR3 is 12 amino acids long.

The chain uses TRBV20-1 and TRBJ2-3, with a tentative D call TRBD2 (7 bases). Sequenced material: blood. This TCR was sampled from a woman aged 55-75 years in good health. CDR3 DNA sequence: TGCAGTGCGGGGGGGCGAACAGATACGCAGTATTTT. It specifies CSAGGRTDTQYF.